This TCR beta chain was sequenced during a study of blood T cell repertoires in COVID-19. TCRdb keeps only in-frame clones here, not all; method: immunoSEQ multiplex PCR. The data contain around 470,000 clones, roughly 87% of them seen just once; the ten biggest clones take up roughly 0.66%. Each recovered donor of Cohort 3 presented with two negative PCRs, clearance, or symptom resolution. The source is a man aged 18 to 35 who had recovered from COVID-19. Source material: PBMCs or T cells enriched from blood (not recorded which).

In DNA form, the CDR3 reads TGTGCCAGTAGTTTCCACAGGGGAAAATCTGGAAACACCATATATTTT. Its translation: CASSFHRGKSGNTIYF. The rearrangement uses TRBV19 and TRBJ1-3; TRBD1 aligns across 7 bases. Germline V gene data show CDR1 as LNHDA and CDR2 as SQIVND (reference sequence). J was trimmed by 1 base and V by 5 bases; bases with no gene match: 8. The length of the CDR3 is 16 residues.